These 32 T cell receptor beta chains originate from one sample sequenced in a study of CD8 T cells in ankylosing spondylitis. Antigens of these TCRs are unknown. General study findings and limits: Ankylosing spondylitis blood appeared to carry a characteristic TCR beta motif of several highly homologous variants.

TCRdb itself ran the 5' RACE reads through MiXCR, one entry per CDR3 protein. The table includes hundreds of thousands of distinct CDR3 sequences, 12% detected once. The sequenced material came from blood, either unsorted or a sorted T cell fraction (not recorded which). The source of these receptors is a male donor with ankylosing spondylitis.

This clonotype occurred a few times. The genes are TRBV20-1 and TRBJ2-1; D gene ambiguous. V lost 1 base to trimming and J lost 5 bases, with 9 bases between them. The length of the CDR3 is 13 residues. In germline, CDR1 is DFQATT, CDR2 SNEGSKA (reference sequence). CDR3 coding DNA: TGCAGTGCTAGAGTTTATTCCAACAATGAGCAGTTCTTC. Protein product: CSARVYSNNEQFF.

CDR3 amino acids: CATSDSGQRAYEQYF. The CDR3 DNA reads TGTGCCACCAGTGATTCAGGACAGAGAGCCTACGAGCAGTACTTC. The chain couples TRBV24-1 to TRBJ2-7, with a possible D match to TRBD1 (6 bases). The CDR3 totals 15 residues. Trimming took off 2 bases at V and 2 bases at J, with 12 bases between the two ends. CDR1 and CDR2 (germline): KGHDR, SFDVKD.

This sequence joins TRBV5-1 and TRBJ2-7, with 7 bases identical to TRBD2. V gave up 4 bases and J gave up 6 bases; unmatched junction bases: 7. The CDR3 runs to 13 residues. Per the germline V gene, CDR1 is SGHRS and CDR2 is YFSETQ. The chain's CDR3 is CASSPRTRSEQYF. In DNA form, the CDR3 reads TGCGCCAGCAGCCCCAGGACTAGAAGCGAGCAGTACTTC.

This clonotype has a handful of counts. The chain employs TRBV20-1 and TRBJ2-1, with D perhaps matching TRBD1 or TRBD2 (5 bases each). CDR1 is DFQATT, CDR2 SNEGSKA, per germline (reference sequence). Trimming took off 6 bases at V and 4 bases at J, with 16 bases between the two ends. The length of the CDR3 is 14 residues. The CDR3 coding sequence is TGCAGTGCCCTGGGACGCGAGAGGTACAATGAGCAGTTCTTC. Protein product: CSALGRERYNEQFF.

This chain links TRBV18 with TRBJ2-2; TRBD2 agrees at 11 bases. This CDR3 comprises 17 residues. V was clipped by 2 bases and J by 5 bases; unmatched bases: 7. CDR1 is KGHSH and CDR2 is LQKENI in the germline V gene. CDR3 sequence reads: CASSPTLAGAYTGELFF. The CDR3 nucleotides are TGTGCCAGCTCACCAACACTAGCGGGAGCTTATACCGGGGAGCTGTTTTTT.

This rearrangement joins TRBV11-1 to TRBJ2-7; D is uncertain. The CDR3 runs 14 residues. V was clipped by 1 base and J by 3 bases, with 10 bases between them. Germline V gene lookup returns CDR1 SGHAT and CDR2 FQDESV (reference sequence). The CDR3 DNA sequence: TGTGCCAGCAGCTTAGGACAAACAATCTACGAGCAGTACTTC. Amino acid sequence: CASSLGQTIYEQYF.

This rearrangement joins TRBV20-1 to TRBJ2-2, with 7 bases matching TRBD2. From germline, CDR1 is DFQATT and CDR2 SNEGSKA (reference sequence). Trimming took 6 bases from V and 5 from J; bases not matched to a gene: 9. The CDR3 extends over 14 amino acids. The CDR3 sequence is CSAIRRGWTGELFF. CDR3 coding DNA: TGCAGTGCCATCCGGCGGGGGTGGACCGGGGAGCTGTTTTTT.

This clonotype has more than one count but fewer than ten. The J gene is TRBJ2-1, the V gene TRBV5-1; TRBD2 is a possible D gene (6 bases). Germline CDR1 is SGHRS and CDR2 is YFSETQ. V lost 5 bases, J lost 6 bases, and 18 bases lay in between. The CDR3 covers 15 residues. In DNA, the CDR3 is TGCGCCAGCAGGGAGGGAGCTAGCATCCTCAATGAGCAGTTCTTC. Amino acid sequence: CASREGASILNEQFF.

This clonotype has at least ten counts. The chain recombines TRBV20-1 with TRBJ1-4; maybe TRBD1 (5 bases). Between the trimmed V and J ends, which lost 6 bases and 7 bases, there was a span of 18 bases. Per germline, CDR1 DFQATT and CDR2 SNEGSKA (reference sequence). The CDR3 has 14 residues. The CDR3 sequence is CSAPDWGGGEKLFF. CDR3 DNA: TGCAGTGCACCCGATTGGGGTGGGGGTGAAAAACTGTTTTTT.

This sequence joins TRBV5-1 and TRBJ2-5; a possible D gene is TRBD2 (5 bases). Germline CDR1 reads SGHRS; CDR2 reads YFSETQ. Trimming took 0 bases from V and 0 from J, leaving 12 bases between them. The CDR3 covers 16 residues. As DNA, the CDR3 is TGCGCCAGCAGCTTGGGTCTGCGGAGGTACCAAGAGACCCAGTACTTC. Protein sequence: CASSLGLRRYQETQYF.

This clonotype came up a few times. The chain couples TRBV20-1 to TRBJ2-7, with D maybe TRBD2 (6 bases). CDR1 and CDR2 from the germline V gene are DFQATT and SNEGSKA (reference sequence). The CDR3 has 15 amino acids. V lost 0 bases and J lost 4, with 16 bases in between. The CDR3 spells CSARDHRGGPYEQYF. In DNA form, the CDR3 reads TGCAGTGCTAGAGATCATAGGGGAGGTCCTTACGAGCAGTACTTC.

The rearrangement links TRBV7-2 to TRBJ1-2; D not resolved. With 0 bases removed from V and 6 bases from J, the gap between germline ends came to 8 bases. Germline V gene sequence: CDR1 SGHTA, CDR2 FQGNSA. The CDR3 runs 13 residues. CDR3 DNA: TGTGCCAGCAGCTTAGCATCGGCTGATGGCTACACCTTC. Protein product: CASSLASADGYTF.

This clonotype turned up a few times. This chain connects TRBV7-2 to TRBJ2-1, with 9 bases that match TRBD2. The length of the CDR3 is 16 residues. Per the germline V gene, CDR1 is SGHTA and CDR2 is FQGNSA. V dropped 1 base and J dropped 7; count of bases not matched to a gene: 8. The chain's CDR3 is CASSLVRAGGSNEQFF. The CDR3 DNA reads as TGTGCCAGCAGCTTAGTCAGAGCGGGAGGCAGTAATGAGCAGTTCTTC.

The chain recombines TRBV12-3 or TRBV12-4 with TRBJ2-4; D may be TRBD1 or TRBD2 (5 bases each). Trimming cost V 3 bases and J 0 bases, with 12 bases left between them. CDR3 length: 16 residues. CDR3: CASSFELGGAKNIQYF. The DNA for the CDR3 is TGTGCCAGCAGTTTTGAGCTTGGGGGAGCCAAAAACATTCAGTACTTC.

This clonotype was observed at least ten times. J is TRBJ2-5 and V is TRBV6-1; TRBD2 matches 9 bases. This CDR3 has 15 residues. Trimming at V came to 5 bases and at J to 2 bases, leaving 6 bases not matched to a gene. The germline V gene encodes CDR1 MNHNS and CDR2 SASEGT. The CDR3 protein is CASSQGLAEQETQYF. The CDR3 DNA follows: TGTGCCAGCAGTCAGGGACTAGCAGAACAAGAGACCCAGTACTTC.

In its sample, this clonotype was seen a few times. V and J are TRBV2 and TRBJ2-6, with D hard to call. From germline, CDR1 is SNHLY and CDR2 FYNNEI. The CDR3 loop spans 16 amino acids. V lost 2 bases to trimming and J lost 0 bases, with 8 bases between them. CDR3: CASSEFIPSGANVLTF. The CDR3 DNA reads as TGTGCCAGCAGTGAATTTATCCCCTCTGGGGCCAACGTCCTGACTTTC.

This clonotype was found many times. The V call is TRBV29-1, the J call TRBJ2-7; D possibly uses TRBD1 or TRBD2 (5 bases each). The CDR3 runs 11 residues. The germline V gene encodes CDR1 SQVTM and CDR2 ANQGSEA. Trimming left V 4 bases short and J 7 bases short, with 11 bases between. The CDR3 nucleotides are TGCAGCGTTGGGGACGGCAGAGAGCAGTACTTC. Translating gives CSVGDGREQYF.

This clonotype was counted at least ten times. The chain has TRBV5-6 and TRBJ2-1; TRBD2 agrees at 7 bases. J gave up 10 bases and V 4 bases, and 11 bases lay outside the gene matches. This CDR3 contains 14 residues. The V gene's germline CDR1 is SGHDT and CDR2 YYEEEE. CDR3 protein: CASSLGLGQGEQFF. DNA of the CDR3: TGTGCCAGCAGCCTTGGACTAGGCCAAGGGGAGCAGTTCTTC.

The CDR3 region has the DNA TGTGCCAGCACCCCAGCGGGAATGAACACTGAAGCTTTCTTT. Protein product: CASTPAGMNTEAFF. The chain has TRBV9 and TRBJ1-1; D gene uncertain. V was cut by 6 bases and J by 0 bases, with 12 bases left in between. Looked up from germline, CDR1 is SGDLS and CDR2 is YYNGEE. CDR3 size: 14 residues.

This clonotype was seen more than once but under ten times. The chain recombines TRBV6-5 with TRBJ2-7; D not resolved. Germline loops: CDR1 MNHEY, CDR2 SVGAGI. CDR3 length: 13 amino acids. V shed 6 bases and J shed 2 bases, with 11 bases lying between them. CDR3 in DNA: TGTGCCAGCAGGTTGACTGTAACCTACGAGCAGTACTTC. It yields the protein CASRLTVTYEQYF.

This clonotype was seen at least ten times. V usage is TRBV20-1 and J usage is TRBJ2-1; D may be TRBD2 (5 bases). Trimming left V 0 bases short and J 5 bases short, with 14 bases between. The CDR3 consists of 15 residues. Germline loops: CDR1 DFQATT, CDR2 SNEGSKA (reference sequence). The CDR3 sequence is CSARDSGRVDNEQFF. The CDR3 DNA follows: TGCAGTGCTAGAGATTCGGGGAGAGTGGACAATGAGCAGTTCTTC.

The rearrangement joins TRBV7-2 to TRBJ2-2, with TRBD2 matching over 7 bases. This CDR3 spans 16 amino acids. Germline V gives CDR1 SGHTA, CDR2 FQGNSA. Trimming took 1 base from V and 3 from J; bases not matched to a gene: 5. The DNA of the CDR3 is TGTGCCAGCAGCTTAGGTAGCGGGTCATACACCGGGGAGCTGTTTTTT. Encoded protein: CASSLGSGSYTGELFF.

This clonotype appeared many times. This chain connects TRBV6-4 to TRBJ2-1; TRBD2 matches 7 bases. V shed 6 bases and J 6 bases; nucleotides not matched to a gene: 11. The CDR3 totals 15 residues. Germline V lookup: CDR1 MRHNA, CDR2 SNTAGT. CDR3 sequence (DNA): TGTGCCAGCAGCGTTCTTGGACTAGGGACCAATGAGCAGTTCTTC. It is translated as CASSVLGLGTNEQFF.

This clonotype was seen a handful of times. The chain combines TRBV12-3 or TRBV12-4 with TRBJ2-7, with D possibly matching TRBD1 (5 bases). Trimming stripped 3 bases from V and 3 bases from J, with 12 bases between. The CDR3 contains 14 residues. The CDR3: CASSFSGARYEQYF. In DNA form, the CDR3 reads TGTGCCAGCAGTTTCAGTGGGGCCCGCTACGAGCAGTACTTC.

This clonotype was seen many times. Here the CDR3 DNA reads TGCGCCAGCAGCTCCACAGGGTCCAGGGGCACTGAAGCTTTCTTT. Its protein is CASSSTGSRGTEAFF. This chain connects TRBV5-1 to TRBJ1-1; perhaps TRBD1 as D (6 bases). The CDR3 length is 15 residues. Germline-derived CDR1 and CDR2 are SGHRS and YFSETQ. V lost 3 bases, J lost 4 bases, and 16 bases lay in between.

This clonotype was recorded at least ten times. This sequence joins TRBV4-2 and TRBJ2-1, with unresolved D. The germline CDR1 and CDR2 sequences are LGHNA and YNFKEQ. The CDR3 totals 12 residues. Trimming pared 0 bases from V and 10 bases from J, leaving 7 bases between. The CDR3: CASSQDRTEQFF. The DNA for the CDR3 is TGTGCCAGCAGCCAAGATAGGACGGAGCAGTTCTTC.

There are a few counts of this clonotype. This chain connects TRBV5-1 to TRBJ2-2, with 8 bases identical to TRBD1. The CDR3 covers 15 residues. The germline CDR1 and CDR2 sequences are SGHRS and YFSETQ. V lost 0 bases, J lost 6 bases, and 4 bases stayed unmatched. DNA for the CDR3: TGCGCCAGCAGCTTGGCCGGACAGGGCGCCGGGGAGCTGTTTTTT. Residues: CASSLAGQGAGELFF.

V is TRBV7-2 and J is TRBJ2-1, with 10 bases matching TRBD2. The V and J ends lost 5 bases and 4 bases, in that order; junction bases with no gene match: 8. Germline V gene data show CDR1 as SGHTA and CDR2 as FQGNSA. This CDR3 region has 16 residues. The CDR3 loop is CASSRGERGGYNEQFF. CDR3 sequence (DNA): TGTGCCAGCAGCCGAGGGGAGCGGGGGGGGTACAATGAGCAGTTCTTC.

This clonotype was detected many times. The V and J genes are TRBV12-3 or TRBV12-4 and TRBJ2-2; no clear D gene. The CDR3 extends over 15 amino acids. V gave up 6 bases and J gave up 5 bases, with 16 bases separating them. CDR3 DNA sequence: TGTGCCAGCAGCCCAGGACCTAACTGGACCGGGGAGCTGTTTTTT. Its protein is CASSPGPNWTGELFF.

This clonotype was seen a few times. The rearrangement uses TRBV6-5 and TRBJ2-3; 8 bases match TRBD1. This CDR3 region has 13 residues. V was pared by 2 bases and J by 8 bases, with 3 bases of the junction left unmatched. CDR1 is MNHEY, CDR2 SVGAGI, per germline. The CDR3, as DNA: TGTGCCAGCAGTTACGACAGGGGATTTACGCAGTATTTT. Its translation is CASSYDRGFTQYF.

The rearrangement joins TRBV24-1 to TRBJ2-3; the D gene is possibly TRBD1 (6 bases). The V end lost 9 bases, the J end lost 4 bases, and 10 bases lay between the germline ends. Per the germline V gene, CDR1 is KGHDR and CDR2 is SFDVKD. This CDR3 comprises 12 residues. For the CDR3, the DNA is TGTGCCACCCAGACAGGCGCAGATACGCAGTATTTT. This encodes CATQTGADTQYF.

There are many counts of this clonotype. This chain uses TRBV4-3 with TRBJ2-2, with D possibly TRBD2 on 5 matching bases. The CDR3 is made up of 15 amino acids. The V gene's germline CDR1 is LGHNA and CDR2 YSLEER. The V end lost 0 bases, the J end lost 7 bases, and 12 bases lay between the germline ends. Here the CDR3 DNA reads TGCGCCAGCAGCCAAGAAGCACTAGAAGGCGGGGAGCTGTTTTTT. As protein: CASSQEALEGGELFF.